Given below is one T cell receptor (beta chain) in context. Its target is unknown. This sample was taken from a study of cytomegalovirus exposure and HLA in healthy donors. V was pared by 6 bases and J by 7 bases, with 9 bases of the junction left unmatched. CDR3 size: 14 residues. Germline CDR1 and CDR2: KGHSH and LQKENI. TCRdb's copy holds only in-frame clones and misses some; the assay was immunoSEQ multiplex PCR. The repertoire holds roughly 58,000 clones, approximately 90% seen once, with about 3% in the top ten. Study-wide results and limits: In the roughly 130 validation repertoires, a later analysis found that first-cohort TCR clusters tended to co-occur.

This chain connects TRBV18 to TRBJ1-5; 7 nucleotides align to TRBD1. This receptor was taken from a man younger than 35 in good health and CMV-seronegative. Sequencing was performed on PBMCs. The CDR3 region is CASSPRQGEQPQHF. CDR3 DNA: TGTGCCAGCTCGCCTCGACAGGGCGAACAGCCCCAGCATTTT.